The clone carrying this T cell receptor (beta chain) came up many times. What it binds is not known. This record belongs to a study of neurological immune-mediated disorders. Study results and caveats: Because no CDR3 amino acid sequences were shared across subjects by expanded clones, private repertoires were suggested in all groups. The most TCR clonal expansion was seen in HTLV-1-associated myelopathy, and the least was seen in multiple sclerosis, which fell below healthy controls.

Unsorted libraries were prepared from 2 million PBMCs that had been stored at -80 C. V shed 5 bases, J shed 4 bases, and the junction held 11 bases outside the gene matches. The CDR3 spans 16 residues. CDR1 and CDR2 from the germline V gene are SGHAT and FQDESV (reference sequence). The making of cDNA relied on 5'RACE with 10-nucleotide random UMIs. MiXCR was run by TCRdb on the 5' RACE reads, yielding one entry per CDR3 protein. This sample has tens of thousands of distinct CDR3 sequences, with 13% to 15% found just once. The sequence derives from a woman between 45 and 60 years old in good health. Sequencing was done on a sample of PBMCs. The V gene is TRBV11-1, the J gene TRBJ2-5, with 9 bases lining up with TRBD1. The CDR3 sequence is CASSPMGGQGGETQYF. The CDR3 nucleotides read TGTGCCAGCAGCCCTATGGGGGGACAGGGAGGAGAGACCCAGTACTTC.